The 10 T cell receptor beta chains presented below share a single source sample, sequenced in a study of cytomegalovirus exposure and HLA in healthy donors. The PCR used 60 Vbeta and 13 Jbeta primers. The data were produced by immunoSEQ multiplex PCR, yet TCRdb's version contains in-frame clones alone and is incomplete. This sample carries fewer than 140,000 clones, roughly 80% of them seen once, and the ten largest clones take around 3.4%. Material for sequencing was PBMCs. Receptor source: a man in his 60s in good health and CMV-seronegative.

This sequence joins TRBV30 and TRBJ1-1, with 8 bases aligning to TRBD1. J was trimmed by 9 bases and V by 2 bases; bases with no gene match: 5. Germline values: CDR1 GTSNPN, CDR2 SVGIG (reference sequence). This CDR3 has 12 residues. The CDR3 region is CAWSWDRSKAFF. In DNA form, the CDR3 reads TGTGCCTGGAGTTGGGACAGGTCGAAAGCTTTCTTT.

The V and J genes are TRBV4-1 and TRBJ2-7; D may be TRBD1 (7 bases). With 5 bases removed from V and 7 bases from J, the gap between germline ends came to 15 bases. CDR1 and CDR2 from the germline V gene are MGHRA and YSYEKL. This CDR3 spans 13 amino acids. CDR3 sequence (DNA): TGCGCCAGCAGCGACCGACAGGGAGGAGAGCAGTACTTC. Protein sequence: CASSDRQGGEQYF.

CDR3 residues: CASRPRDRNTGELFF. The CDR3 coding sequence is TGTGCCAGCAGGCCCAGGGATCGGAACACCGGGGAGCTGTTTTTT. This chain joins TRBV28 and TRBJ2-2, with D tentatively TRBD1 (5 bases). V lost 6 bases to trimming and J lost 1 base, with 12 bases between them. The length of the CDR3 is 15 residues. CDR1 is MDHEN and CDR2 is SYDVKM in the germline V gene.

This sequence joins TRBV2 and TRBJ2-3; 11 bases match TRBD2. J lost 2 bases, V lost 2 bases, and 12 bases had no gene match. In germline, CDR1 is SNHLY, CDR2 FYNNEI. The CDR3 totals 19 residues. The CDR3 here is CASSETSGGLNTHTDTQYF. CDR3 sequence (DNA): TGTGCCAGCAGTGAAACTAGCGGGGGCCTCAATACCCACACAGATACGCAGTATTTT. Full variable domain (remainder filled in from reference TRBV2 and TRBJ2-3): EPEVTQTPSHQVTQMGQEVILRCVPISNHLYFYWYRQILGQKVEFLVSFYNNEISEKSEIFDDQFSVERPDGSNFTLKIRSTKLEDSAMYFCASSETSGGLNTHTDTQYFGPGTRLTVL.

The chain uses TRBV5-4 and TRBJ2-2; a possible D gene is TRBD1 (6 bases). Trimming removed 5 bases from V and 15 bases from J, with 23 bases in between. The CDR3 is made up of 14 amino acids. The germline V gene encodes CDR1 SGHNT and CDR2 YYREEE (reference sequence). CDR3: CASSSHGGEAKVFF. The CDR3 DNA follows: TGTGCCAGCAGTTCCCATGGGGGCGAGGCCAAGGTGTTTTTT.

The chain combines TRBV28 with TRBJ1-2; 8 nucleotides agree with TRBD1. The ends lost 7 bases at V and 4 bases at J; junction bases unmatched: 8. The CDR3 loop spans 14 amino acids. Germline lookup yields CDR1 MDHEN and CDR2 SYDVKM. The CDR3 sequence is CASIPTGAIYGYTF. CDR3 in DNA: TGTGCCAGCATTCCGACAGGGGCAATCTATGGCTACACCTTC.

V usage is TRBV5-4 and J usage is TRBJ1-1; no reliable D call. The CDR3 contains 14 residues. CDR1 is SGHNT and CDR2 is YYREEE in the germline V gene (reference sequence). Trimming removed 5 bases from V and 0 bases from J, with 11 bases in between. The CDR3 region has the DNA TGTGCCAGCAGTTCCCAAGTAGTGAACACTGAAGCTTTCTTT. It yields the protein CASSSQVVNTEAFF. Variable domain in full (rest from reference TRBV5-4 and TRBJ1-1): ETGVTQSPTHLIKTRGQQVTLRCSSQSGHNTVSWYQQALGQGPQFIFQYYREEENGRGNFPPRFSGLQFPNYSSELNVNALELDDSALYLCASSSQVVNTEAFFGQGTRLTVV.

This clone was counted once. The chain links TRBV7-9 to TRBJ2-4; tentative D call: TRBD2 (6 bases). The CDR3 loop spans 16 amino acids. V was cut by 2 bases and J by 1 base, with 12 bases left in between. The germline CDR1 and CDR2 sequences are SEHNR and FQNEAQ (reference sequence). CDR3 sequence (DNA): TGTGCCAGCAGCTTATGGACGGGGGTGGCCAAAAACATTCAGTACTTC. Translation gives CASSLWTGVAKNIQYF.

This clone has just one count. The chain is built from TRBV9 and TRBJ2-2; 13 bases are a match to TRBD2. Losses at the gene ends were 3 bases for V and 7 bases for J; bases not matched to a gene: 12. The length of the CDR3 is 18 residues. Germline V gene data show CDR1 as SGDLS and CDR2 as YYNGEE. The DNA for the CDR3 is TGTGCCAGCAGCGCCAGCCCGACTAGCGGGGGGCGGGTCGGGGAGCTGTTTTTT. Protein sequence: CASSASPTSGGRVGELFF.

This rearrangement joins TRBV19 to TRBJ2-5; the match to TRBD1 covers 7 bases. This CDR3 spans 15 amino acids. CDR1 and CDR2 (germline): LNHDA, SQIVND (reference sequence). The J segment lost 2 bases and the V segment lost 6 bases, leaving 9 bases of the junction unmatched. CDR3 in amino acids: CASRPLGDSQETQYF. DNA for the CDR3: TGTGCCAGTAGACCCTTGGGGGACAGTCAAGAGACCCAGTACTTC.